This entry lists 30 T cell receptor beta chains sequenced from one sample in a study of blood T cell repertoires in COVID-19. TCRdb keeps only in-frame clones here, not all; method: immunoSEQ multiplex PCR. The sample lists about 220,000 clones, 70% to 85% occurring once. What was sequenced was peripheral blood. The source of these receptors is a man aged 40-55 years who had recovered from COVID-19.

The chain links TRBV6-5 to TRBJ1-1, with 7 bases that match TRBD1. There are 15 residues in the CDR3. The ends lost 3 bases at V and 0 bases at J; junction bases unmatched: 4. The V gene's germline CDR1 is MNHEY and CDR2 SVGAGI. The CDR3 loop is CASSYNTGVNTEAFF. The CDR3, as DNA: TGTGCCAGCAGTTATAACACAGGGGTGAACACTGAAGCTTTCTTT.

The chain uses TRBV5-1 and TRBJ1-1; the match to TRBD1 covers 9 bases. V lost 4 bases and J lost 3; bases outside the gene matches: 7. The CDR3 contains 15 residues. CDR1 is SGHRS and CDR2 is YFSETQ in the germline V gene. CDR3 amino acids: CASSTSGTGYTEAFF. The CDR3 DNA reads TGCGCCAGCAGCACCTCCGGGACAGGGTACACTGAAGCTTTCTTT.

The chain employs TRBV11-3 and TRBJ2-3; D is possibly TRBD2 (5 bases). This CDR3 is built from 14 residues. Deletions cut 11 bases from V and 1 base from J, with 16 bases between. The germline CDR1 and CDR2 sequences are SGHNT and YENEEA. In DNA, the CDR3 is TGTGCCTCCGCAGGAGGACCGGGCACAGATACGCAGTATTTT. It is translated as CASAGGPGTDTQYF.

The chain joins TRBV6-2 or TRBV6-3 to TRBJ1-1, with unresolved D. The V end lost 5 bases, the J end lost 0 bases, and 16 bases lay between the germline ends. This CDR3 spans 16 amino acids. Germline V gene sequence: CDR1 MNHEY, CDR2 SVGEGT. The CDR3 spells CASSKGDAVMNTEAFF. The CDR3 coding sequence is TGTGCCAGCAGTAAGGGAGATGCAGTTATGAACACTGAAGCTTTCTTT.

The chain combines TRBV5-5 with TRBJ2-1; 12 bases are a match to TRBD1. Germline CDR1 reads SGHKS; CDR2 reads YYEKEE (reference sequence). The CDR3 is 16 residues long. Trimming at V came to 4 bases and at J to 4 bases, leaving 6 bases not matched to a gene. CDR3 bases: TGTGCCAGCAGCAAGGGGACAGGGGGCACGTACAATGAGCAGTTCTTC. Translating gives CASSKGTGGTYNEQFF.

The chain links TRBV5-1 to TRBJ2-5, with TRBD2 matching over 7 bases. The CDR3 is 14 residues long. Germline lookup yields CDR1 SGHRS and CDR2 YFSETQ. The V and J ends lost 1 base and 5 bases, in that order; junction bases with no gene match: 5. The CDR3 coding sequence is TGCGCCAGCAGCTTGTCAGCGGGGCAGGAGACCCAGTACTTC. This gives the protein CASSLSAGQETQYF.

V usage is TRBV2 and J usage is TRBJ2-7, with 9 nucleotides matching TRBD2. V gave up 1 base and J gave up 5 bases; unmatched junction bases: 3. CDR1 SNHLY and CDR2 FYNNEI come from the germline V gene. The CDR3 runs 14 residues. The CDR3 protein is CASSEGLAGNEQYF. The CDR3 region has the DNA TGTGCCAGCAGTGAAGGGCTAGCGGGAAACGAGCAGTACTTC.

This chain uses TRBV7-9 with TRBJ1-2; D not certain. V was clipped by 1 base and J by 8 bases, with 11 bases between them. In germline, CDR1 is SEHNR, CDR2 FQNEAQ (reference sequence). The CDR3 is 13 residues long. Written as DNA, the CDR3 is TGTGCCAGCAGCTTAGATTCCGGGTTCGGCTACACCTTC. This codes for CASSLDSGFGYTF.

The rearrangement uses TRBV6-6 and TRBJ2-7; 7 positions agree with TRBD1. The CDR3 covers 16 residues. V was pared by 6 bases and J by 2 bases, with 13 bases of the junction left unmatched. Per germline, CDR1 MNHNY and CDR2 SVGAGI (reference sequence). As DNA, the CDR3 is TGTGCCAGCAGCTACGGTACAGGGGCCGTACCCTACGAGCAGTACTTC. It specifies CASSYGTGAVPYEQYF.

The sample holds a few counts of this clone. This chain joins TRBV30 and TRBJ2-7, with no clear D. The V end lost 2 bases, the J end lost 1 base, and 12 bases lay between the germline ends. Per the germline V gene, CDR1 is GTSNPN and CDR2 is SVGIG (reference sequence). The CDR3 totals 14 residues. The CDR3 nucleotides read TGTGCCTGGAGTCAAAAAGCCGGGTCCTACGAGCAGTACTTC. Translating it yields CAWSQKAGSYEQYF.

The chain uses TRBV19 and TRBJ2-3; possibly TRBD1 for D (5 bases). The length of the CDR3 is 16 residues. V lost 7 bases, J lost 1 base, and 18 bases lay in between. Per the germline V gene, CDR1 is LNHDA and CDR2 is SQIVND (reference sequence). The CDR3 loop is CASMDRTRVGTDTQYF. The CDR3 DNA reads TGTGCCAGTATGGACCGAACCAGGGTAGGCACAGATACGCAGTATTTT.

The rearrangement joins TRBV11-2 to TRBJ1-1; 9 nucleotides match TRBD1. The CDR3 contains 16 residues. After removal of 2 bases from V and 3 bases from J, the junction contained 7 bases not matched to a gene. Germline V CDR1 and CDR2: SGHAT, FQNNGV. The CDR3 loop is CASSLPWTGADTEAFF. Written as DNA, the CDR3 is TGTGCCAGCAGCTTACCGTGGACAGGGGCGGACACTGAAGCTTTCTTT. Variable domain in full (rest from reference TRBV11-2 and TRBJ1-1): EAGVAQSPRYKIIEKRQSVAFWCNPISGHATLYWYQQILGQGPKLLIQFQNNGVVDDSQLPKDRFSAERLKGVDSTLKIQPAKLEDSAVYLCASSLPWTGADTEAFFGQGTRLTVV.

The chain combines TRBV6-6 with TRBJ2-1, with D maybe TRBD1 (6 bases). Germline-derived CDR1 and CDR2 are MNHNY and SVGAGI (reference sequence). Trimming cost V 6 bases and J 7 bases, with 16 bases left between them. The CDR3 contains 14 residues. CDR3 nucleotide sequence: TGTGCCAGCAGCTTCACCGGGACATCAAATGAGCAGTTCTTC. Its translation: CASSFTGTSNEQFF.

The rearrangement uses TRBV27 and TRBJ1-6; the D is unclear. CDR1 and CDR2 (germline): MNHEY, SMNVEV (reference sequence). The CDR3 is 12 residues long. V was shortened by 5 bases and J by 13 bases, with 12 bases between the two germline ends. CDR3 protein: CASSMTTGPLHF. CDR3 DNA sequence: TGTGCCAGCAGTATGACAACTGGTCCCCTCCACTTT.

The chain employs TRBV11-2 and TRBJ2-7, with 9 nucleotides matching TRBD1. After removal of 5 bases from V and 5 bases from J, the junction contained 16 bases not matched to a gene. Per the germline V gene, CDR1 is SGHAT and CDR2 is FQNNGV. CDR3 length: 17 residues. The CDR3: CASSPSPAGTGSHEQYF. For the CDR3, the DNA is TGTGCCAGCAGCCCGTCTCCAGCCGGGACAGGGTCCCACGAGCAGTACTTC.

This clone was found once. CDR3 residues: CASSFTDRNTEAFF. CDR3 nucleotide sequence: TGTGCCAGCAGTTTTACAGACAGGAACACTGAAGCTTTCTTT. This sequence joins TRBV2 and TRBJ1-1; possible D gene TRBD1, 5 bases. Germline CDR1 SNHLY, CDR2 FYNNEI. Trimming left V 5 bases short and J 1 base short, with 11 bases between. The CDR3 spans 14 residues.

Here the CDR3 reads CASREWSREGQPQHF. The CDR3, as DNA: TGTGCCAGTAGGGAGTGGTCCAGGGAGGGGCAGCCCCAGCATTTT. V usage is TRBV19 and J usage is TRBJ1-5, with D possibly being TRBD1 (5 bases). The CDR3 loop spans 15 amino acids. The germline CDR1 and CDR2 sequences are LNHDA and SQIVND (reference sequence). The germline V and J ends were trimmed by 6 bases and 7 bases, with 19 bases remaining between them.

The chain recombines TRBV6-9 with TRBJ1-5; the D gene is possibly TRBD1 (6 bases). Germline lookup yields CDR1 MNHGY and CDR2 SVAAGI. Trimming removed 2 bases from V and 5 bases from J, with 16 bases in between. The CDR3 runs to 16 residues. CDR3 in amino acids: CASSYHRVWGDQPQHF. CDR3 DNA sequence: TGTGCCAGCAGTTATCACAGGGTGTGGGGAGATCAGCCCCAGCATTTT.

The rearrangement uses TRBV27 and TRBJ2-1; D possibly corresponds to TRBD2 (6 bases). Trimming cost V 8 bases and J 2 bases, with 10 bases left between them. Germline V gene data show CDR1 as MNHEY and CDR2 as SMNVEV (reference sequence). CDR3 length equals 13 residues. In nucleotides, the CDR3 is TGTGCCAGCGCGGAGGGGACCTACAATGAGCAGTTCTTC. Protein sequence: CASAEGTYNEQFF.

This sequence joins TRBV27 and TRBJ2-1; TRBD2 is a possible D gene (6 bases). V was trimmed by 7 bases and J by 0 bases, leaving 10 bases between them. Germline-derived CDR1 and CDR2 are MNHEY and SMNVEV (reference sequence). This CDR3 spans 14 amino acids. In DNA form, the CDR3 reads TGTGCCAGCATCCCCGGGGGCTCCTACAATGAGCAGTTCTTC. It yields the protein CASIPGGSYNEQFF.

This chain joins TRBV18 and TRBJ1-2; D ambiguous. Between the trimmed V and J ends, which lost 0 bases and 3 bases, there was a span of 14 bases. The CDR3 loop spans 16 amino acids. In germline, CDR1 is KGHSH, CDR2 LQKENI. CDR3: CASSPPITDRDYGYTF. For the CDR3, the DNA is TGTGCCAGCTCACCACCGATTACAGACCGTGACTATGGCTACACCTTC.

CDR3 DNA: TGCGCCAGCAGCTTGGATGGGAGCGGGCAGTTCTTC. As protein: CASSLDGSGQFF. The chain joins TRBV5-1 to TRBJ2-1, with D perhaps matching TRBD2 (5 bases). Between the trimmed V and J ends, which lost 0 bases and 12 bases, there was a span of 10 bases. Per germline, CDR1 SGHRS and CDR2 YFSETQ. CDR3 length equals 12 residues.

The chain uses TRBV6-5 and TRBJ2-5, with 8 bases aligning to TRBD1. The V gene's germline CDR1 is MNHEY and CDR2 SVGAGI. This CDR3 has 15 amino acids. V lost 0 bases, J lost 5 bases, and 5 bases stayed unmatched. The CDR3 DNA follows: TGTGCCAGCAGTTACTCCGGACAGGGTGTGGAGACCCAGTACTTC. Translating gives CASSYSGQGVETQYF.

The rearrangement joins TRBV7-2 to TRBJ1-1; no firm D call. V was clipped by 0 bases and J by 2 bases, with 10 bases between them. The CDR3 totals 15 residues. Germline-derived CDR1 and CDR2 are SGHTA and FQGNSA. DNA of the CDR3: TGTGCCAGCAGCTTAGCGCCCGGAGTTAACACTGAAGCTTTCTTT. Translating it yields CASSLAPGVNTEAFF.

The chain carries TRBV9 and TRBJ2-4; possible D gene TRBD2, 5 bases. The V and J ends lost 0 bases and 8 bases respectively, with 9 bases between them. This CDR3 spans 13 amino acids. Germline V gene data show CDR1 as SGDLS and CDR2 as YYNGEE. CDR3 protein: CASSVGIGDIQYF. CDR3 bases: TGTGCCAGCAGCGTAGGGATCGGGGACATTCAGTACTTC.

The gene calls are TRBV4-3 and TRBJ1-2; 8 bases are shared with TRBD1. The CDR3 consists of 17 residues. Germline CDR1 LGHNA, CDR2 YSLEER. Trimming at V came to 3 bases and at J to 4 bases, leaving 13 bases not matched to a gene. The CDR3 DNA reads TGCGCCAGCAGCCACGGTGAAAGGACAGGGCGACTCTATGGCTACACCTTC. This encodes CASSHGERTGRLYGYTF.

The chain's CDR3 is CASSFVPSYEQYF. CDR3 DNA: TGTGCCAGCAGCTTTGTCCCTTCCTACGAGCAGTACTTC. The chain couples TRBV7-2 to TRBJ2-7; the D is unclear. Germline-derived CDR1 and CDR2 are SGHTA and FQGNSA. Deletions cut 3 bases from V and 1 base from J, with 7 bases between. The CDR3 runs 13 residues.

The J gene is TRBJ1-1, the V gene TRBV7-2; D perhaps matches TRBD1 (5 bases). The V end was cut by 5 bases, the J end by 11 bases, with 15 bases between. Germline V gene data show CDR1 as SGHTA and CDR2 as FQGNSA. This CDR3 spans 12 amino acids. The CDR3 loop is CASSPRVFRAFF. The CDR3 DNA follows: TGTGCCAGCAGCCCCAGGGTATTTAGGGCTTTCTTT.

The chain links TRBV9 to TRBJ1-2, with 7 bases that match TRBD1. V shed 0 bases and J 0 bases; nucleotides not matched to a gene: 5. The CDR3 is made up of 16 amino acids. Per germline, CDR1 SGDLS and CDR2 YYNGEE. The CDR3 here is CASSVGQGTTNYGYTF. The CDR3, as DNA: TGTGCCAGCAGCGTAGGACAGGGAACCACTAACTATGGCTACACCTTC.

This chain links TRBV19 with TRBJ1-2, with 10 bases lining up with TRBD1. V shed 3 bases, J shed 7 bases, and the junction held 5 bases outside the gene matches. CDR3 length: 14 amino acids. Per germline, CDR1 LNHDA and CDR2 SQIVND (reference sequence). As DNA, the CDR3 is TGTGCCAGTAGTATTCTCGACAGGGGGCTTGGCTACACCTTC. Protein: CASSILDRGLGYTF.